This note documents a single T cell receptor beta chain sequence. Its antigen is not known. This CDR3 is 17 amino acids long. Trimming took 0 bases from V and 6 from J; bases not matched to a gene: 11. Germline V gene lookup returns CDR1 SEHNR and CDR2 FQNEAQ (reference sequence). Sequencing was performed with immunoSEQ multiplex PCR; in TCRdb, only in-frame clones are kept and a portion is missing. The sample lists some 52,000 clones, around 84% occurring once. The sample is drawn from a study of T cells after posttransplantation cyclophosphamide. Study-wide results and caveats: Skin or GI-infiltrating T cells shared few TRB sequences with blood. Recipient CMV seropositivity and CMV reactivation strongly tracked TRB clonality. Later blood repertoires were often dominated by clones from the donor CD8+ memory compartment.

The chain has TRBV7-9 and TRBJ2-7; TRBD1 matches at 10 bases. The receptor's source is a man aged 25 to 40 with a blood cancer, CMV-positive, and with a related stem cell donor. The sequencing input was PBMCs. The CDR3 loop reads CASSLADRGLFSGEQYF. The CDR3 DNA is TGTGCCAGCAGCTTAGCAGACAGGGGGCTTTTTAGCGGCGAGCAGTACTTC.